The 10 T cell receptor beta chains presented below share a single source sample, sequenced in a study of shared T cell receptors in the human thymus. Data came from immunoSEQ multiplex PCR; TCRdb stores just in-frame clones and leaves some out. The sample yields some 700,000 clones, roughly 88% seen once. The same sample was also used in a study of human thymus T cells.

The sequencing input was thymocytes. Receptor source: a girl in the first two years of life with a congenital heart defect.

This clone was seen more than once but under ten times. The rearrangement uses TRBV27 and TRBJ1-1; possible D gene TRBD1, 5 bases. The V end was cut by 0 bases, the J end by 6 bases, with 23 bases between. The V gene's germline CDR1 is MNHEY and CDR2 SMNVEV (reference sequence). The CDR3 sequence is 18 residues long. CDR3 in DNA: TGTGCCAGCAGTTTATCAGGGGTGCGGGGTGAAGCCCGGCCTGAAGCTTTCTTT. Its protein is CASSLSGVRGEARPEAFF.

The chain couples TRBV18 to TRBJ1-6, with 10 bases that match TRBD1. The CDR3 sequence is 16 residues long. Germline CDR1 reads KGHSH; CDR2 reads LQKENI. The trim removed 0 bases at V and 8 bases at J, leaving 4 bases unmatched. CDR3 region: CASSPPGTGEHSPLHF. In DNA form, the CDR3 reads TGTGCCAGCTCACCACCCGGGACAGGGGAGCATTCACCCCTCCACTTT. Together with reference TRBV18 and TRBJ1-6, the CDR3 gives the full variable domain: NAGVMQNPRHLVRRRGQEARLRCSPMKGHSHVYWYRQLPEEGLKFMVYLQKENIIDESGMPKERFSAEFPKEGPSILRIQQVVRGDSAAYFCASSPPGTGEHSPLHFGNGTRLTVT.

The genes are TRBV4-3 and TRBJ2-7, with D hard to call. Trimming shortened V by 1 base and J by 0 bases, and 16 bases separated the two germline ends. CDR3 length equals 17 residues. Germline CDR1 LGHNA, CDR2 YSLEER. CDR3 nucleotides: TGCGCCAGCAGCCAAGGCCCCCTCGGGTTGGGCTCCTACGAGCAGTACTTC. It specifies CASSQGPLGLGSYEQYF.

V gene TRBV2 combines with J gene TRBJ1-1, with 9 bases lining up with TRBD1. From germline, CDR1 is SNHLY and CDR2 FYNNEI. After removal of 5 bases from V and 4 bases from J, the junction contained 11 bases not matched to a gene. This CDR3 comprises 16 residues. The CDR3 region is CASSQDRGGISTEAFF. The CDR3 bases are TGTGCCAGCAGTCAGGACAGGGGAGGTATTAGCACTGAAGCTTTCTTT.

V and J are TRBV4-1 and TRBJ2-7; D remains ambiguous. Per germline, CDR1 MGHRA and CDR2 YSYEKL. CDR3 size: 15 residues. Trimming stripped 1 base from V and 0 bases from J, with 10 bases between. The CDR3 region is CASSQGSASSYEQYF. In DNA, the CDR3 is TGCGCCAGCAGCCAAGGGAGTGCCAGCTCCTACGAGCAGTACTTC.

CDR3 region: CASSQTKRAITGTGCEKLFF. The CDR3, as DNA: TGCGCCAGCAGCCAAACGAAAAGAGCTATCACCGGGACAGGATGCGAAAAACTGTTTTTT. The chain uses TRBV4-3 and TRBJ1-4; 8 bases are shared with TRBD1. The CDR3 is 20 amino acids. Germline CDR1 and CDR2: LGHNA and YSLEER. The trim removed 2 bases at V and 8 bases at J, leaving 22 bases unmatched.

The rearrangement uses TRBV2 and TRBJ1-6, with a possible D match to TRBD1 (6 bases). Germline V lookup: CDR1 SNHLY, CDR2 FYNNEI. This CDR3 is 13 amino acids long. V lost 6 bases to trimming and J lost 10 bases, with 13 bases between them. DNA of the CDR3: TGTGCCAGCAGACTTACAGGGTGGTCACCCCTCCACTTT. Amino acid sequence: CASRLTGWSPLHF.

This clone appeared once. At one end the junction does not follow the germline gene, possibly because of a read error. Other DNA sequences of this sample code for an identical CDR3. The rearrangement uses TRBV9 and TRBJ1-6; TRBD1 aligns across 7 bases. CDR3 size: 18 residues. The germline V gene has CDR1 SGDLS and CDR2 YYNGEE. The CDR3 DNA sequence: TGTGCCAGCAGCGCGGCGAGGGACAGCCTCATCTATAATTCCCCCCTCCACTTT. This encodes CASSAARDSLIYNSPLHF. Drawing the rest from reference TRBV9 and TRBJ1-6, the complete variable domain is DSGVTQTPKHLITATGQRVTLRCSPRSGDLSVYWYQQSLDQGLQFLIQYYNGEERAKGNILERFSAQQFPDLHSELNLSSLELGDSALYFCASSAARDSLIYNSPLHFGNGTRLTVT.

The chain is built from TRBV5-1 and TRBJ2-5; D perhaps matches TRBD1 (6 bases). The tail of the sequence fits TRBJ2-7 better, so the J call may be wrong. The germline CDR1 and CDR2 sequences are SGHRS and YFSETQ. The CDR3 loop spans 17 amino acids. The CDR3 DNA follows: TGCGCCAGCAGCTTGGTTCGCGTGGGCAGGGGTTTCGACGAGCAGTACTTC. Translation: CASSLVRVGRGFDEQYF.

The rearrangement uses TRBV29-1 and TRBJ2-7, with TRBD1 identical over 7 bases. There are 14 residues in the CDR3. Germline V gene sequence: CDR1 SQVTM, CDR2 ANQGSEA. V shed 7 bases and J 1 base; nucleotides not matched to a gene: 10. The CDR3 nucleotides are TGCAGCGCCGCTACCGGGACAGAGTCCTACGAGCAGTACTTC. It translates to CSAATGTESYEQYF.